This T cell receptor (beta chain) was sequenced during a study of siplizumab effects on memory and regulatory T cells. Profiling relied on immunoSEQ multiplex PCR, and the TCRdb table lists in-frame clones only, not all of them. The table has some 120,000 clones, over 85% seen once. The CDR3 loop spans 11 amino acids. Germline loops: CDR1 DFQATT, CDR2 SNEGSKA (reference sequence). Trimming cost V 7 bases and J 3 bases, with 7 bases left between them. The TCR originated in a human donor in good health. This sequence joins TRBV20-1 and TRBJ2-1, with D uncertain. Sequenced: non-Treg CD4+ T cells sorted from blood. The CDR3, as DNA: TGCAGTGGGAACCTCTACAATGAGCAGTTCTTC. Its protein product is CSGNLYNEQFF.